This T cell receptor (beta chain) is from a study of T cells in Graves' hyperthyroidism and ophthalmopathy. RNA transcripts were the template for amplifying TCR beta CDR3 regions. The TCR CDR3 first-round RT-PCR relied on the HTBI primer set. Via MiXCR, TCRdb re-called the multiplex PCR reads, giving one row per CDR3 protein. There are some 420,000 distinct CDR3 sequences in the sample; approximately 14% occur only once, and approximately 5.8% lies in the top ten. Germline loops: CDR1 SGHVS, CDR2 FQNEAQ. The CDR3 extends over 16 amino acids. Trimming cost V 4 bases and J 3 bases; bases outside gene matches: 9.

The gene calls are TRBV7-8 and TRBJ1-5; 7 bases are a match to TRBD1. The TCR originated in a woman aged 18 to 35 with Graves' hyperthyroidism. Material: blood. CDR3 coding DNA: TGTGCCAGCAGCTGGGGGGGGACAGTTCTCAATCAGCCCCAGCATTTT. Translating gives CASSWGGTVLNQPQHF.